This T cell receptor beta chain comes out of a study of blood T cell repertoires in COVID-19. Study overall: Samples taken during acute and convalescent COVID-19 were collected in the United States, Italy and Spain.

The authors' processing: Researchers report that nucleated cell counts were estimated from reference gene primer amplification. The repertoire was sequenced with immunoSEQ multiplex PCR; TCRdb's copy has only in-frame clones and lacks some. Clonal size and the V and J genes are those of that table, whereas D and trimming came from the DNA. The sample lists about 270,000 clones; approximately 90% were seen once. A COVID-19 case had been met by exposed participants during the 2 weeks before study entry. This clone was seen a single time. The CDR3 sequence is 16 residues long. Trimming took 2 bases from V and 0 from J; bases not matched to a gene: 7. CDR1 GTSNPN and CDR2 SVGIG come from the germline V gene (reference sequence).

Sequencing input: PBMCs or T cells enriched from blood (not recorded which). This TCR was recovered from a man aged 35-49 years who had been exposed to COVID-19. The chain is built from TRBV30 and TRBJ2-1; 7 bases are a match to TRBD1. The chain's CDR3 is CAWSPRDSDSYNEQFF. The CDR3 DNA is TGTGCCTGGAGTCCTCGGGACAGTGACTCCTACAATGAGCAGTTCTTC.